The 27 T cell receptor beta chains below were found in one sample sequenced in a study of blood T cells in healthy people across ages. A second PCR of about 7 to 12 cycles used a sample-barcoded 5' primer and a J-beta primer mix. In TCRdb, the 5' RACE reads were re-called with MiXCR into one record per CDR3 protein. The sample consists of about 780,000 distinct CDR3 sequences, roughly 26% of them appearing once. The same specimen was also included in a second study, on T cells of mothers and their children.

The source material was blood. Source of these receptors: a boy between 5 and 17 years old in good health.

This chain connects TRBV3-1 to TRBJ2-1; D ambiguous. The CDR3 contains 14 residues. V was shortened by 0 bases and J by 10 bases, with 13 bases between the two germline ends. Germline values: CDR1 LGHDT, CDR2 YNNKEL (reference sequence). The CDR3 protein is CASSQDQVATEQFF. In nucleotides, the CDR3 is TGTGCCAGCAGCCAAGATCAAGTCGCAACCGAGCAGTTCTTC.

This clonotype appeared many times. At one end the junction does not follow the germline gene, possibly because of a read error. The chain employs TRBV5-1 and TRBJ2-5, with D perhaps TRBD1 or TRBD2 (5 bases each). The J call may not be correct, given that the DNA end is closer to TRBJ2-7. CDR3 size: 15 residues. Germline values: CDR1 SGHRS, CDR2 YFSETQ. CDR3 nucleotides: TGTGCCAGCAGCTTGGGGACGGGTTTCTCCTACGAGCAGTACTTC. Translation: CASSLGTGFSYEQYF.

This clonotype was seen a few times. The rearrangement joins TRBV5-1 to TRBJ1-4, with TRBD1 matching over 9 bases. V lost 3 bases, J lost 8 bases, and 5 bases stayed unmatched. The germline V gene has CDR1 SGHRS and CDR2 YFSETQ. The CDR3 totals 14 residues. The CDR3 loop is CASSSGTGLEKLFF. Here the CDR3 DNA reads TGCGCCAGCAGCTCCGGGACAGGGCTAGAAAAACTGTTTTTT.

The V call is TRBV29-1, the J call TRBJ1-1; 7 positions match TRBD1. Trimming at V came to 7 bases and at J to 3 bases, leaving 8 bases not matched to a gene. The V gene's germline CDR1 is SQVTM and CDR2 ANQGSEA. The CDR3 covers 13 residues. In DNA, the CDR3 is TGCAGCGGCCACCGGGACAGCTACACTGAAGCTTTCTTT. Translated: CSGHRDSYTEAFF. Variable domain in full (rest from reference TRBV29-1 and TRBJ1-1): SAVISQKPSRDICQRGTSLTIQCQVDSQVTMMFWYRQQPGQSLTLIATANQGSEATYESGFVIDKFPISRPNLTFSTLTVSNMSPEDSSIYLCSGHRDSYTEAFFGQGTRLTVV.

The chain recombines TRBV20-1 with TRBJ2-5; 10 bases align to TRBD1. CDR1 DFQATT and CDR2 SNEGSKA come from the germline V gene (reference sequence). The CDR3 length is 11 residues. Unmatched junction bases numbered 0, after V lost 7 bases and J lost 4 bases. CDR3 sequence (DNA): TGCAGTGGGGACAGGGGAGAGACCCAGTACTTC. This sequence encodes CSGDRGETQYF.

DNA for the CDR3: TGTGCCAGCAGAACTAGAGGCTGGCTAGGACAGGGAGCAACTAATGAAAAACTGTTTTTT. It codes for CASRTRGWLGQGATNEKLFF. The chain recombines TRBV27 with TRBJ1-4, with 8 bases that match TRBD1. The CDR3 is made up of 20 amino acids. Germline loops: CDR1 MNHEY, CDR2 SMNVEV (reference sequence). V gave up 6 bases and J gave up 0 bases; unmatched junction bases: 18. Full variable domain (outside the CDR3, taken from reference TRBV27 and TRBJ1-4): EAQVTQNPRYLITVTGKKLTVTCSQNMNHEYMSWYRQDPGLGLRQIYYSMNVEVTDKGDVPEGYKVSRKEKRNFPLILESPSPNQTSLYFCASRTRGWLGQGATNEKLFFGSGTQLSVL.

This clonotype appeared a few times. This chain uses TRBV29-1 with TRBJ2-2; no reliable D call. The ends were cut back, 8 bases at V and 1 base at J, with 8 bases in the middle. CDR3 size: 12 residues. Germline assignment: CDR1 SQVTM and CDR2 ANQGSEA. The CDR3 DNA is TGCAGCTACTCCTGGAACACCGGGGAGCTGTTTTTT. It encodes CSYSWNTGELFF.

This chain joins TRBV28 and TRBJ1-1; D gene ambiguous. CDR1 is MDHEN, CDR2 SYDVKM, per germline. The CDR3 length is 16 residues. V dropped 6 bases and J dropped 0 bases, with 17 bases sitting between them. In DNA form, the CDR3 reads TGTGCCAGCAGCCCGCCCGGGATAGGTTTGAACACTGAAGCTTTCTTT. This codes for CASSPPGIGLNTEAFF.

This clonotype was counted between two and nine times. The chain joins TRBV30 to TRBJ1-2; D perhaps matches TRBD1 (5 bases). This CDR3 contains 13 residues. Per the germline V gene, CDR1 is GTSNPN and CDR2 is SVGIG (reference sequence). Trimming shortened V by 4 bases and J by 4 bases, and 13 bases separated the two germline ends. The CDR3 region is CAWTNGAVYGYTF. Here the CDR3 DNA reads TGTGCCTGGACCAACGGGGCAGTCTATGGCTACACCTTC.

The chain employs TRBV6-5 and TRBJ2-7; 7 nucleotides match TRBD2. Germline V gene data show CDR1 as MNHEY and CDR2 as SVGAGI. The V and J ends lost 8 bases and 6 bases, in that order; junction bases with no gene match: 7. The CDR3 loop spans 12 amino acids. CDR3 DNA sequence: TGTGCCAGCGGGTTTTGGGGGGGCGAGCAGTACTTC. Protein product: CASGFWGGEQYF.

V gene TRBV25-1 combines with J gene TRBJ1-1; 7 nucleotides align to TRBD1. CDR1 is MGHDK, CDR2 SYGVNS, per germline. Germline trimming cut 3 bases from V and 5 bases from J; bases unmatched to any gene: 3. The CDR3 runs to 13 residues. CDR3 protein: CASSEPGGTEAFF. CDR3 nucleotide sequence: TGTGCCAGCAGTGAGCCAGGGGGGACTGAAGCTTTCTTT.

The V and J genes are TRBV20-1 and TRBJ2-2, with D perhaps TRBD1 (6 bases). The CDR3 loop spans 13 amino acids. V was pared by 5 bases and J by 4 bases, with 11 bases between. Germline V gene lookup returns CDR1 DFQATT and CDR2 SNEGSKA (reference sequence). CDR3 region: CSAPRTATGELFF. The CDR3 region has the DNA TGCAGTGCTCCCCGGACAGCCACCGGGGAGCTGTTTTTT.

The sample holds a few counts of this clonotype. The chain carries TRBV6-1 and TRBJ1-2, with D maybe TRBD1 (6 bases). The CDR3 has 15 amino acids. Germline-derived CDR1 and CDR2 are MNHNS and SASEGT. V was clipped by 6 bases and J by 4 bases, with 18 bases between them. The chain's CDR3 is CASRRGDTYSYGYTF. The CDR3 DNA is TGTGCCAGCAGGAGGGGGGACACCTACTCCTATGGCTACACCTTC.

The sample holds a few counts of this clonotype. The chain is built from TRBV12-3 or TRBV12-4 and TRBJ2-3; no reliable D call. Trimming removed 3 bases at V and 4 bases at J, with 5 bases between. This CDR3 has 12 amino acids. In nucleotides, the CDR3 is TGTGCCAGCAGTTTTTCCGCAGATACGCAGTATTTT. Its protein product is CASSFSADTQYF.

The chain employs TRBV6-5 and TRBJ1-3, with 11 bases aligning to TRBD1. The CDR3 is 17 residues long. Germline V gene lookup returns CDR1 MNHEY and CDR2 SVGAGI. Trimming removed 0 bases from V and 0 bases from J; junction bases left unmatched: 1. The CDR3, as DNA: TGTGCCAGCAGTTACTCAGGGACAGGGGGCTCTGGAAACACCATATATTTT. Translated, it gives CASSYSGTGGSGNTIYF.

The table lists this clonotype with a few counts. The rearrangement joins TRBV7-2 to TRBJ1-1; unclear D gene. From germline, CDR1 is SGHTA and CDR2 FQGNSA. The ends were cut back, 7 bases at V and 6 bases at J, with 18 bases in the middle. The CDR3 loop spans 14 amino acids. The CDR3 nucleotides are TGTGCCAGCACCGATAACATAGGAAGCGCTGAAGCTTTCTTT. Protein sequence: CASTDNIGSAEAFF.

This clonotype was observed many times. The genes are TRBV9 and TRBJ2-3; D unclear. V lost 2 bases to trimming and J lost 4 bases, with 2 bases between them. Germline V gene sequence: CDR1 SGDLS, CDR2 YYNGEE. This CDR3 has 11 residues. CDR3 in DNA: TGTGCCAGCAGCGTCGCAGATACGCAGTATTTT. Its protein is CASSVADTQYF.

This rearrangement joins TRBV4-1 to TRBJ2-3; D gene ambiguous. CDR1 is MGHRA, CDR2 YSYEKL, per germline. Trimming removed 4 bases at V and 1 base at J, with 12 bases between. This CDR3 is 15 amino acids long. CDR3: CASSLLVDGTDTQYF. As DNA, the CDR3 is TGCGCCAGCAGCCTCCTGGTAGATGGCACAGATACGCAGTATTTT.

This clonotype was observed a handful of times. In nucleotides, the CDR3 is TGTGCCAGCAGCCGGGACAGGGGTTTAACGGAGACCCAGTACTTC. Protein product: CASSRDRGLTETQYF. The chain has TRBV7-7 and TRBJ2-5; 10 bases are a match to TRBD1. Germline assignment: CDR1 SSHAT and CDR2 FNYEAQ (reference sequence). V shed 5 bases and J 5 bases; nucleotides not matched to a gene: 8. The CDR3 is made up of 15 amino acids.

The V and J genes are TRBV13 and TRBJ2-7; 7 bases line up with TRBD1. Germline CDR1 PRHDT, CDR2 FYEKMQ (reference sequence). Unmatched junction bases numbered 9, after V lost 7 bases and J lost 3 bases. The CDR3 consists of 14 residues. The CDR3 sequence is CASTTQGSDYEQYF. CDR3 in DNA: TGTGCCAGCACCACACAGGGGTCCGACTACGAGCAGTACTTC. Full variable domain (rest looked up from reference TRBV13 and TRBJ2-7): AAGVIQSPRHLIKEKRETATLKCYPIPRHDTVYWYQQGPGQDPQFLISFYEKMQSDKGSIPDRFSAQQFSDYHSELNMSSLELGDSALYFCASTTQGSDYEQYFGPGTRLTVT.

This chain connects TRBV3-1 to TRBJ1-4; D gene uncertain. CDR3 size: 17 residues. Trimming took 0 bases from V and 4 from J, leaving 15 bases between them. Germline V gene lookup returns CDR1 LGHDT and CDR2 YNNKEL (reference sequence). Written as DNA, the CDR3 is TGTGCCAGCAGCCAAGATAGTTGGACCCAGCGTAATGAAAAACTGTTTTTT. Amino acid sequence: CASSQDSWTQRNEKLFF.

This clonotype was seen a few times. The genes are TRBV9 and TRBJ2-5, with 8 bases identical to TRBD2. After removal of 2 bases from V and 5 bases from J, the junction contained 5 bases not matched to a gene. This CDR3 is built from 14 residues. The germline gives CDR1 SGDLS, CDR2 YYNGEE. The CDR3 loop is CASSVGGERETQYF. DNA for the CDR3: TGTGCCAGCAGCGTCGGGGGGGAACGGGAGACCCAGTACTTC.

In this sample, this clonotype turned up once. This sequence joins TRBV10-3 and TRBJ1-2, with unresolved D. The CDR3 consists of 15 residues. Germline V gives CDR1 ENHRY, CDR2 SYGVKD. V gave up 0 bases and J gave up 0 bases, with 8 bases separating them. CDR3 region: CAISESYGPNYGYTF. The CDR3 nucleotides are TGTGCCATCAGTGAGTCGTACGGACCTAACTATGGCTACACCTTC.

J is TRBJ1-2 and V is TRBV29-1; D gene unclear. The germline CDR1 and CDR2 sequences are SQVTM and ANQGSEA. With 4 bases removed from V and 2 bases from J, the gap between germline ends came to 11 bases. The CDR3 has 13 residues. The CDR3 loop reads CSVVLIQNYGYTF. In DNA, the CDR3 is TGCAGCGTTGTTTTAATACAGAACTATGGCTACACCTTC.

The V gene is TRBV20-1, the J gene TRBJ1-5; no firm D call. The V gene lost 1 base and the J gene lost 1 base, with 14 bases spanning the gap. The length of the CDR3 is 16 residues. Per the germline V gene, CDR1 is DFQATT and CDR2 is SNEGSKA (reference sequence). The CDR3 spells CSARVGTDRSNQPQHF. The CDR3, as DNA: TGCAGTGCTAGAGTAGGCACAGACCGAAGCAATCAGCCCCAGCATTTT.

The chain joins TRBV28 to TRBJ2-5; possible D gene TRBD1, 6 bases. The CDR3 contains 17 residues. The germline V gene has CDR1 MDHEN and CDR2 SYDVKM. V was cut by 3 bases and J by 2 bases, with 19 bases left in between. In DNA, the CDR3 is TGTGCCAGCAGTTTTCCCGCTAAGTGGACAGAACAAGAGACCCAGTACTTC. This translates into CASSFPAKWTEQETQYF.

This clonotype has only one observation. The chain employs TRBV5-1 and TRBJ2-5, with TRBD2 identical over 13 bases. The V gene end was trimmed by 4 bases and the J gene end by 2 bases; junction bases not matched to a gene: 11. Germline V gene data show CDR1 as SGHRS and CDR2 as YFSETQ. The CDR3 runs 18 residues. The CDR3 region has the DNA TGCGCCAGCAGCCCAGACTTGACTAGCGGGGGGCCTCAAGAGACCCAGTACTTC. It specifies CASSPDLTSGGPQETQYF.